What follows describes a single TCR beta chain. The people who gave samples were healthy Caucasians from Russia, aged about 6 to 100. Per sample, a minimum of 6 million PBMCs were isolated. Using a J-beta primer mix together with a sample-barcoded 5' primer, a second PCR was run for roughly 6 to 12 cycles. Via MiXCR, TCRdb re-called the 5' RACE reads, giving one row per CDR3 protein. The data hold under 1,000,000 distinct CDR3 sequences, with under 40% observed a single time. This sample was taken from a study of blood T cells in healthy people across ages. The TCR comes from a man between 18 and 35 years old in good health. Sequenced sample: blood.

The CDR3 sequence: CASSMGTTRGQYF. The CDR3 DNA sequence: TGTGCCAGCAGCATGGGGACGACGAGAGGGCAGTACTTC. The chain combines TRBV11-1 with TRBJ2-5; either TRBD1 or TRBD2 may supply D (5 bases each). Trimming removed 5 bases from V and 11 bases from J, with 18 bases in between. The germline V gene encodes CDR1 SGHAT and CDR2 FQDESV (reference sequence). The CDR3 is made up of 13 amino acids.